The 14 T cell receptor beta chains below were found in one sample sequenced in a study of T cell responses to AZD1222 COVID-19 vaccine. Sequencing was performed with immunoSEQ multiplex PCR; in TCRdb, only in-frame clones are kept and a portion is missing. The table lists over 150,000 clones, around 90% of them singletons. Sequences were derived from peripheral blood, sampled on day 0 of AZD1222 vaccination. The receptor source for this set is an adult in good health.

The J gene is TRBJ1-5, the V gene TRBV23-1; D is unclear. TRBV23-1 is an ORF, with its function uncertain. V gave up 2 bases and J gave up 4 bases, with 27 bases separating them. CDR3 length: 20 residues. The CDR3 region has the DNA TGCGCCAGCAGTCAACCCTCTAGAGACGACTCGTGGTATGGGAATCAGCCCCAGCATTTT. Its translation is CASSQPSRDDSWYGNQPQHF.

The gene calls are TRBV6-5 and TRBJ1-5; D not resolved. V was clipped by 4 bases and J by 0 bases, with 10 bases between them. Germline-derived CDR1 and CDR2 are MNHEY and SVGAGI. The CDR3 is made up of 15 amino acids. CDR3 in amino acids: CASSFDNNSNQPQHF. CDR3 DNA: TGTGCCAGCAGTTTTGACAATAATAGCAATCAGCCCCAGCATTTT.

The chain couples TRBV30 to TRBJ1-2; the D is unclear. This CDR3 contains 12 residues. The V end was cut by 2 bases, the J end by 3 bases, with 7 bases between. Germline V CDR1 and CDR2: GTSNPN, SVGIG (reference sequence). CDR3 nucleotides: TGTGCCTGGAGTTTTTCCGACTATGGCTACACCTTC. It encodes CAWSFSDYGYTF.

The CDR3 reads CASSIAAGVYNQPQHF. CDR3 sequence (DNA): TGTGCCAGTAGTATAGCGGCGGGGGTTTACAATCAGCCCCAGCATTTT. This sequence joins TRBV19 and TRBJ1-5, with TRBD1 as a possible D gene (5 bases). This CDR3 is built from 16 residues. Per germline, CDR1 LNHDA and CDR2 SQIVND (reference sequence). Trimming removed 1 base from V and 3 bases from J, with 13 bases in between. The whole variable domain, remainder taken from reference TRBV19 and TRBJ1-5, is DGGITQSPKYLFRKEGQNVTLSCEQNLNHDAMYWYRQDPGQGLRLIYYSQIVNDFQKGDIAEGYSVSREKKESFPLTVTSAQKNPTAFYLCASSIAAGVYNQPQHFGDGTRLSIL.

The J gene is TRBJ1-1, the V gene TRBV5-1; 8 nucleotides match TRBD1. V lost 4 bases to trimming and J lost 3 bases; unmatched junction nucleotides: 8. The length of the CDR3 is 15 residues. CDR1 is SGHRS, CDR2 YFSETQ, per germline. CDR3 in amino acids: CASSGQGKGDTEAFF. The CDR3, as DNA: TGCGCCAGCAGCGGACAGGGCAAGGGAGACACTGAAGCTTTCTTT. Drawing the rest from reference TRBV5-1 and TRBJ1-1, the complete variable domain is KAGVTQTPRYLIKTRGQQVTLSCSPISGHRSVSWYQQTPGQGLQFLFEYFSETQRNKGNFPGRFSGRQFSNSRSEMNVSTLELGDSALYLCASSGQGKGDTEAFFGQGTRLTVV.

The chain uses TRBV5-1 and TRBJ1-5; unclear D gene. The CDR3 is 15 residues long. Germline V CDR1 and CDR2: SGHRS, YFSETQ. With 4 bases removed from V and 0 bases from J, the gap between germline ends came to 11 bases. For the CDR3, the DNA is TGCGCCAGCAGCCCCGACGGGGATAGCAATCAGCCCCAGCATTTT. Protein sequence: CASSPDGDSNQPQHF.

The V call is TRBV12-3 or TRBV12-4, the J call TRBJ1-1; no reliable D call. V gave up 3 bases and J gave up 6 bases, with 8 bases separating them. This CDR3 contains 12 residues. The CDR3 DNA is TGTGCCAGCAGTTTCGTAAGAGCTGAAGCTTTCTTT. Its protein is CASSFVRAEAFF.

The chain employs TRBV5-1 and TRBJ2-1, with 8 bases aligning to TRBD2. Germline V gives CDR1 SGHRS, CDR2 YFSETQ. This CDR3 region has 17 residues. V shed 4 bases and J 4 bases; nucleotides not matched to a gene: 13. The CDR3: CASSPRPGREAYNEQFF. As DNA, the CDR3 is TGCGCCAGCAGCCCCCGACCCGGGCGGGAGGCTTACAATGAGCAGTTCTTC.

This clone appeared a few times. J is TRBJ1-1 and V is TRBV5-1; the D is unclear. This CDR3 contains 13 residues. The V end lost 5 bases, the J end lost 0 bases, and 8 bases lay between the germline ends. The germline V gene encodes CDR1 SGHRS and CDR2 YFSETQ. For the CDR3, the DNA is TGCGCCAGCAGAACTGGTTTGAACACTGAAGCTTTCTTT. Encoded protein: CASRTGLNTEAFF.

This chain links TRBV12-3 or TRBV12-4 with TRBJ2-1; 8 bases fit TRBD2. The CDR3 loop spans 13 amino acids. V lost 7 bases and J lost 7; bases outside the gene matches: 6. Written as DNA, the CDR3 is TGTGCCAGCACCGGGACTAGGGCGAATGAGCAGTTCTTC. It yields the protein CASTGTRANEQFF.

The chain carries TRBV2 and TRBJ1-1, with no clear D. Trimming cost V 3 bases and J 3 bases, with 14 bases left between them. This CDR3 has 15 residues. Germline CDR1 reads SNHLY; CDR2 reads FYNNEI. The CDR3 here is CASSEGGSLDTEAFF. As DNA, the CDR3 is TGTGCCAGCAGTGAGGGAGGCTCCCTGGACACTGAAGCTTTCTTT.

A single count supports this clone. V and J are TRBV7-9 and TRBJ1-1; weak D call: TRBD1 (6 bases). Germline loops: CDR1 SEHNR, CDR2 FQNEAQ (reference sequence). The CDR3 is 15 residues long. The V gene lost 4 bases and the J gene lost 0 bases, with 12 bases spanning the gap. The CDR3 protein is CASSSMDSVNTEAFF. The DNA of the CDR3 is TGTGCCAGCAGCTCAATGGACAGTGTGAACACTGAAGCTTTCTTT.

The chain is built from TRBV20-1 and TRBJ2-6; a weak D match, TRBD2 (5 bases). V was shortened by 3 bases and J by 2 bases, with 11 bases between the two germline ends. This CDR3 comprises 15 residues. Germline V gene lookup returns CDR1 DFQATT and CDR2 SNEGSKA (reference sequence). As DNA, the CDR3 is TGCAGTGCTAGTGGTGAGCGGACTGGGGCCAACGTCCTGACTTTC. It specifies CSASGERTGANVLTF.

This sequence joins TRBV7-6 and TRBJ2-3; D is unresolved. Germline values: CDR1 SGHVS, CDR2 FNYEAQ. Trimming removed 1 base at V and 0 bases at J, with 8 bases between. This CDR3 region has 15 residues. CDR3 in amino acids: CASSLDWGSTDTQYF. The CDR3 DNA reads TGTGCCAGCAGCTTAGACTGGGGTAGCACAGATACGCAGTATTTT.